The clone carrying this T cell receptor beta chain was seen a few times. These data come from a study of T cells in Graves' hyperthyroidism and ophthalmopathy. Researchers took RNA transcripts and amplified the TCR beta CDR3 regions from them. HTBI primers were employed in a first-round RT-PCR of the TCR CDR3. TCRdb fed the multiplex PCR reads into MiXCR, producing one record per CDR3 protein. The repertoire holds 750,000 to 900,000 distinct CDR3 sequences, with roughly 40% as singletons. The CDR3 is made up of 14 amino acids. Germline CDR1 is SGHTA and CDR2 is FQGTGA. V lost 5 bases and J lost 3, with 13 bases in between.

The source material was blood. The chain couples TRBV7-3 to TRBJ1-2; no reliable D call. This clonotype was obtained from a man aged 18 to 30 with Graves' hyperthyroidism. The CDR3 sequence is CASSQVDAYYGYTF. CDR3 DNA sequence: TGTGCCAGCAGCCAAGTAGATGCGTACTATGGCTACACCTTC.